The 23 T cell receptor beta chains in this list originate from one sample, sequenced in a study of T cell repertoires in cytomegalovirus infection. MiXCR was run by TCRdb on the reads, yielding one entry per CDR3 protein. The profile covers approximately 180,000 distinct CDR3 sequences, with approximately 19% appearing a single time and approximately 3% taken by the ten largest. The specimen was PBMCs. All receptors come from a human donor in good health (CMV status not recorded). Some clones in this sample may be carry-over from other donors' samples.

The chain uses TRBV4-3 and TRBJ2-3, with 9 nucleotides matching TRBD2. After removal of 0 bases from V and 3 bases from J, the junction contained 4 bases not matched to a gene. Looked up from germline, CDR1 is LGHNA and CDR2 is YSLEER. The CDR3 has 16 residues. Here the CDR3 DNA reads TGCGCCAGCAGCCAAGACTTCGCGGGAGGGACAGATACGCAGTATTTT. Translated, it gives CASSQDFAGGTDTQYF.

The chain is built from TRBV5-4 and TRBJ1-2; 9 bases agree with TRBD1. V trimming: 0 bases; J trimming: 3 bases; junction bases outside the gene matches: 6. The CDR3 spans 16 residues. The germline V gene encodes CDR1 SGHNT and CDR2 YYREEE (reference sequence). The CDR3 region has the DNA TGTGCCAGCAGCTTGGCCGGCAACAGGGGGCACTATGGCTACACCTTC. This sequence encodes CASSLAGNRGHYGYTF.

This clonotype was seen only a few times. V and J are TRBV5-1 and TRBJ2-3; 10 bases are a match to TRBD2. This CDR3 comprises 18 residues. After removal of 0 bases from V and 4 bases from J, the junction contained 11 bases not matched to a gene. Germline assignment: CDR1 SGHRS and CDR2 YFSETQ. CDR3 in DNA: TGCGCCAGCAGCTTGGGACCGGGACTAGCGACAAACTCAGATACGCAGTATTTT. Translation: CASSLGPGLATNSDTQYF.

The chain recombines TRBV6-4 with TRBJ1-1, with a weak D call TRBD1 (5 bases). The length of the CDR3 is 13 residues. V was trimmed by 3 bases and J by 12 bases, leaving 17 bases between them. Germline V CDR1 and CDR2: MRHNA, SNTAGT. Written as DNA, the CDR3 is TGTGCCAGCAGTGAGACCTTTGGGACCCCAACTTTCTTT. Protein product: CASSETFGTPTFF.

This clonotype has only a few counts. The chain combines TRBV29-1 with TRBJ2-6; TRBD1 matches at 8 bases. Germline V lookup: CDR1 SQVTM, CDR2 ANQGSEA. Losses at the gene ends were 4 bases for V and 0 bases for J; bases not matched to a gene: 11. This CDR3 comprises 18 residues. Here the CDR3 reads CSVGGEDRVLSGANVLTF. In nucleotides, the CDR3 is TGCAGCGTTGGGGGGGAGGACAGGGTCCTCTCTGGGGCCAACGTCCTGACTTTC.

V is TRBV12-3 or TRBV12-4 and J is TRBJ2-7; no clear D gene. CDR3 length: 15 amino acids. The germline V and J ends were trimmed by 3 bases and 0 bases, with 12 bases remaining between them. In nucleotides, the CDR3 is TGTGCCAGCAGTTTCCAGCATTTAGACTCCTACGAGCAGTACTTC. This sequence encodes CASSFQHLDSYEQYF.

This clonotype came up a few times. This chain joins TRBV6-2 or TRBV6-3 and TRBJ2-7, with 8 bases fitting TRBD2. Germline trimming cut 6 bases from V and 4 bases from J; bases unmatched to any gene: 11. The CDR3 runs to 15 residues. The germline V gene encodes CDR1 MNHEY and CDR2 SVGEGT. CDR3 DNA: TGTGCCAGCAGCTTCGGGGGGGAGCGATTATACGAGCAGTACTTC. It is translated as CASSFGGERLYEQYF.

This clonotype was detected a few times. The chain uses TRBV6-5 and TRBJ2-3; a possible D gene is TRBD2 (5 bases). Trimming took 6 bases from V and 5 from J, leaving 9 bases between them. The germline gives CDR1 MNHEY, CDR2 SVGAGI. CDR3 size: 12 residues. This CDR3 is CASRTRGDTQYF. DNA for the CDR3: TGTGCCAGCAGGACCCGGGGAGATACGCAGTATTTT.

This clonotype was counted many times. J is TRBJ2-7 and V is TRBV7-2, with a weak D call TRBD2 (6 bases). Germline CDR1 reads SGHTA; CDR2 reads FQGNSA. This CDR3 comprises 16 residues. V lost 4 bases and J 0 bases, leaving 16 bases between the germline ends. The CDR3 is CASSSGPGLYSYEQYF. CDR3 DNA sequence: TGTGCCAGCAGCTCAGGACCGGGACTGTACTCCTACGAGCAGTACTTC.

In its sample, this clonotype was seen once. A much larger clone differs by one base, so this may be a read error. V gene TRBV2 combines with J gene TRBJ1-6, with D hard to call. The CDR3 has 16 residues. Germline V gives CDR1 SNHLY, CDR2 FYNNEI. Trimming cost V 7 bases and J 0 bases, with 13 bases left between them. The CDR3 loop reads CASTAALDSYNSPLHF. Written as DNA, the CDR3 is TGTGCCAGCACCGCCGCGTTAGACTCCTATAATTCACCCCTCCACTTT.

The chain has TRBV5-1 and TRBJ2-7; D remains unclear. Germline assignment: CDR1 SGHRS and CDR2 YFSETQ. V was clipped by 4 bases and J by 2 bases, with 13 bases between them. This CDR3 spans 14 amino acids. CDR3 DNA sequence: TGCGCCAGCAGCCACGGACCTCCAACCTACGAGCAGTACTTC. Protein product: CASSHGPPTYEQYF.

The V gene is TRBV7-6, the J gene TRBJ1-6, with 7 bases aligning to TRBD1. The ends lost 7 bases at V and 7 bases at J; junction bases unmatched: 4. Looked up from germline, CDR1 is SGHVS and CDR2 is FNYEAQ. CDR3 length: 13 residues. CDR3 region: CASNRDRNSPLHF. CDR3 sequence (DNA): TGTGCCAGCAACCGGGACAGAAATTCACCCCTCCACTTT.

The CDR3 protein is CASSLAMEKGTQYF. In DNA form, the CDR3 reads TGTGCCAGCAGCTTAGCAATGGAAAAAGGGACCCAGTACTTC. The chain joins TRBV7-2 to TRBJ2-5; no clear D. V shed 0 bases and J shed 7 bases, with 12 bases lying between them. CDR3 length equals 14 residues. Germline V lookup: CDR1 SGHTA, CDR2 FQGNSA.

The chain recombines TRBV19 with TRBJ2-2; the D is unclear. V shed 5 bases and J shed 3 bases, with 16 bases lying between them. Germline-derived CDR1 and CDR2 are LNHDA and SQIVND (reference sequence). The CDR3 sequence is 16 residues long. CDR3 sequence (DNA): TGTGCCAGTAGTGGTCGACAACTCCAGGACACCGGGGAGCTGTTTTTT. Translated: CASSGRQLQDTGELFF.

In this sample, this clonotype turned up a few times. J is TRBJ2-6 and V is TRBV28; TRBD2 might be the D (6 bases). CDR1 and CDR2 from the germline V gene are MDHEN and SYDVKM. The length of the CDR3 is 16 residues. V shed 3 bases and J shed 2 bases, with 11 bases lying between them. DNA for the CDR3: TGTGCCAGCAGTTTTGGAGGGACGGCTGGGGCCAACGTCCTGACTTTC. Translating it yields CASSFGGTAGANVLTF. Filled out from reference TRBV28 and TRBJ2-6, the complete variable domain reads DVKVTQSSRYLVKRTGEKVFLECVQDMDHENMFWYRQDPGLGLRLIYFSYDVKMKEKGDIPEGYSVSREKKERFSLILESASTNQTSMYLCASSFGGTAGANVLTFGAGSRLTVL.

CDR3 protein: CSASTSPGYEQYF. For the CDR3, the DNA is TGCAGTGCTAGTACTTCCCCGGGCTACGAGCAGTACTTC. This chain links TRBV20-1 with TRBJ2-7; D ambiguous. CDR1 and CDR2 from the germline V gene are DFQATT and SNEGSKA (reference sequence). CDR3 length equals 13 residues. V was pared by 3 bases and J by 3 bases, with 12 bases between.

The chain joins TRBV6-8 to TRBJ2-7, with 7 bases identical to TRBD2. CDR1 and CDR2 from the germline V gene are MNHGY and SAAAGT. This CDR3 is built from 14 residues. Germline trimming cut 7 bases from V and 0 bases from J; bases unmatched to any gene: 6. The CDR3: CASKREGSSYEQYF. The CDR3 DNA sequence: TGTGCCAGCAAGAGGGAGGGAAGCTCCTACGAGCAGTACTTC.

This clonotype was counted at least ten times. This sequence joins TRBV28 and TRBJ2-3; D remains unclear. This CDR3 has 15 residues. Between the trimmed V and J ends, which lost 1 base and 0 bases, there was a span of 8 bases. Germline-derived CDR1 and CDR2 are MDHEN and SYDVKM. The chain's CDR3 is CASSLFRLSTDTQYF. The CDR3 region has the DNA TGTGCCAGCAGTTTATTCCGGCTCAGCACAGATACGCAGTATTTT.

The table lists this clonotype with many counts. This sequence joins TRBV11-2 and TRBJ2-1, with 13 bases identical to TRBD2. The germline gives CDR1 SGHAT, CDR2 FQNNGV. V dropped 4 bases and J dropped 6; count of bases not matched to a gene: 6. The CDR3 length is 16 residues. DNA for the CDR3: TGTGCCAGCAGCTCCTCTAGACTAGCGGGAGGCAATGAGCAGTTCTTC. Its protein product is CASSSSRLAGGNEQFF.

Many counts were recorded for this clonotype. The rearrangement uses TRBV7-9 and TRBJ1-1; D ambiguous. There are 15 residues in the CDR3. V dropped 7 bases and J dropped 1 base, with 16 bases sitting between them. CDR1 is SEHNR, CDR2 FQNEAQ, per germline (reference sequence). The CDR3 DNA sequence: TGTGCCAGCATCAACCGGGGAAAAGGGAACACTGAAGCTTTCTTT. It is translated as CASINRGKGNTEAFF.

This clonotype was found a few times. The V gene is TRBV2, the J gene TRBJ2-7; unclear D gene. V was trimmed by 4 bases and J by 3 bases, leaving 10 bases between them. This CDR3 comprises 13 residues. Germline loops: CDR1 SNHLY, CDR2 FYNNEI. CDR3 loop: CASSVTPSYEQYF. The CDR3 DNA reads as TGTGCCAGCAGTGTAACCCCCAGCTACGAGCAGTACTTC.

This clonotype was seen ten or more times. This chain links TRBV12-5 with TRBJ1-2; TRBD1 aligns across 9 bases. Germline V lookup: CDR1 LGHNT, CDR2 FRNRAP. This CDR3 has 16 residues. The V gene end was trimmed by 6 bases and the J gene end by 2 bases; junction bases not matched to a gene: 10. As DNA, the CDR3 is TGTGCTAGTGGCCTGGGACAGGGCGAGGTAAACTATGGCTACACCTTC. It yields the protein CASGLGQGEVNYGYTF.

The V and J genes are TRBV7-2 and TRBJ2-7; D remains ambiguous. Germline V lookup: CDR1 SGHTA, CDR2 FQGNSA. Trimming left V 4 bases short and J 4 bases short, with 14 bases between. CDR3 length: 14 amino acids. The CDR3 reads CASSSPSLGYEQYF. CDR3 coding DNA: TGTGCCAGCAGCTCCCCCTCATTGGGATACGAGCAGTACTTC.